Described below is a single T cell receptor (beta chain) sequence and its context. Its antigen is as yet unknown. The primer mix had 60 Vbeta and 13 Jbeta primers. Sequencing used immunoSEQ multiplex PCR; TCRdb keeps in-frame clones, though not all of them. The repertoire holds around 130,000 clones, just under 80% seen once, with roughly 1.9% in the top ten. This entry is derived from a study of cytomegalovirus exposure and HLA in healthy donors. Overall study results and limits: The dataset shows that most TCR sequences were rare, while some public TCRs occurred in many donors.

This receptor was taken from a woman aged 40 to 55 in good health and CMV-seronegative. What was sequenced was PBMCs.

As DNA, the CDR3 is TGTGCCTGGAGTGAAGGGGCAGCCACAGATACGCAGTATTTT. It codes for CAWSEGAATDTQYF. J is TRBJ2-3 and V is TRBV30; possible D gene TRBD1, 5 bases. Germline CDR1 reads GTSNPN; CDR2 reads SVGIG (reference sequence). This CDR3 has 14 amino acids. V lost 1 base and J 2 bases, leaving 10 bases between the germline ends.